These 24 T cell receptor beta chains originate from one sample sequenced in a study of blood T cells in healthy people across ages. A second PCR of 7 to 11 cycles used a sample-barcoded 5' primer and a J-beta primer mix. MiXCR, run by TCRdb on the 5' RACE reads, gives a single entry per CDR3 protein. The sample includes under 2 million distinct CDR3 sequences, 34% of them seen just once. Sequencing was carried out using blood. The receptors come from a woman in her twenties or thirties in good health.

The chain joins TRBV5-4 to TRBJ2-1, with a tentative D call TRBD1 (5 bases). The germline gives CDR1 SGHNT, CDR2 YYREEE (reference sequence). The CDR3 consists of 15 residues. Trimming took 0 bases from V and 8 from J, leaving 15 bases between them. The CDR3 DNA is TGTGCCAGCAGCTTGGTAGGGGCGCGGATAGATGAGCAGTTCTTC. Translated, it gives CASSLVGARIDEQFF.

The rearrangement uses TRBV5-5 and TRBJ1-1; 10 bases are shared with TRBD1. CDR3 size: 17 residues. V lost 0 bases, J lost 4 bases, and 9 bases stayed unmatched. The germline CDR1 and CDR2 sequences are SGHKS and YYEKEE (reference sequence). The CDR3 DNA follows: TGTGCCAGCAGCTTGGTTGTGACAGGGGGCGCGGGCACTGAAGCTTTCTTT. This encodes CASSLVVTGGAGTEAFF.

This clonotype was observed a handful of times. The rearrangement uses TRBV20-1 and TRBJ2-7, with 8 bases aligning to TRBD2. V lost 4 bases to trimming and J lost 0 bases; unmatched junction nucleotides: 8. Germline V gene sequence: CDR1 DFQATT, CDR2 SNEGSKA (reference sequence). CDR3 size: 15 residues. Here the CDR3 reads CSATNPREGSYEQYF. The CDR3 nucleotides read TGCAGTGCTACTAACCCTCGGGAGGGCTCCTACGAGCAGTACTTC.

The gene calls are TRBV9 and TRBJ1-1; D uncertain. This CDR3 region has 13 residues. The germline gives CDR1 SGDLS, CDR2 YYNGEE. Trimming stripped 0 bases from V and 7 bases from J, with 10 bases between. For the CDR3, the DNA is TGTGCCAGCAGCGTAGCTTCCCAGAGTGAAGCTTTCTTT. Its protein is CASSVASQSEAFF. The full variable domain, completed using reference TRBV9 and TRBJ1-1, is DSGVTQTPKHLITATGQRVTLRCSPRSGDLSVYWYQQSLDQGLQFLIQYYNGEERAKGNILERFSAQQFPDLHSELNLSSLELGDSALYFCASSVASQSEAFFGQGTRLTVV.

This clonotype was detected a few times. The genes are TRBV4-1 and TRBJ2-1, with 9 bases aligning to TRBD2. Trimming took 4 bases from V and 3 from J; bases not matched to a gene: 13. CDR1 is MGHRA and CDR2 is YSYEKL in the germline V gene. The CDR3 covers 18 residues. The CDR3 DNA reads as TGCGCCAGCAGCCTAGCCCTCTCGCGGGGGGGGTACTACAATGAGCAGTTCTTC. It is translated as CASSLALSRGGYYNEQFF.

V and J are TRBV3-1 and TRBJ2-1; no clear D gene. V dropped 0 bases and J dropped 3 bases, with 6 bases sitting between them. The CDR3 extends over 14 amino acids. Germline CDR1 and CDR2: LGHDT and YNNKEL (reference sequence). CDR3 residues: CASSQDRYYNEQFF. CDR3 bases: TGTGCCAGCAGCCAAGATAGGTACTACAATGAGCAGTTCTTC.

This clonotype came up many times. The J gene is TRBJ2-7, the V gene TRBV4-1, with a weak D call TRBD1 (6 bases). Trimming pared 5 bases from V and 4 bases from J, leaving 12 bases between. Germline loops: CDR1 MGHRA, CDR2 YSYEKL. CDR3 size: 13 residues. Here the CDR3 reads CASSYRGGYEQYF. In DNA form, the CDR3 reads TGCGCCAGCAGCTACCGAGGGGGATACGAGCAGTACTTC.

This chain connects TRBV5-1 to TRBJ2-5; 10 nucleotides line up with TRBD2. CDR3 length: 16 amino acids. The germline gives CDR1 SGHRS, CDR2 YFSETQ. V shed 4 bases and J 1 base; nucleotides not matched to a gene: 7. This CDR3 reads CASSRTSGGFQETQYF. The CDR3 DNA is TGCGCCAGCAGCCGGACTAGCGGAGGTTTCCAAGAGACCCAGTACTTC. Full variable domain (missing parts from reference TRBV5-1 and TRBJ2-5): KAGVTQTPRYLIKTRGQQVTLSCSPISGHRSVSWYQQTPGQGLQFLFEYFSETQRNKGNFPGRFSGRQFSNSRSEMNVSTLELGDSALYLCASSRTSGGFQETQYFGPGTRLLVL.

The sample holds a few counts of this clonotype. The chain recombines TRBV27 with TRBJ2-3; TRBD2 agrees at 8 bases. V trimming: 7 bases; J trimming: 6 bases; junction bases outside the gene matches: 9. Germline lookup yields CDR1 MNHEY and CDR2 SMNVEV (reference sequence). This CDR3 spans 14 amino acids. CDR3 residues: CASNFGTSSDTQYF. In nucleotides, the CDR3 is TGTGCCAGCAATTTTGGGACTAGTAGTGATACGCAGTATTTT.

This clonotype was counted between two and nine times. The gene calls are TRBV20-1 and TRBJ1-6; tentatively, D is TRBD1 (5 bases). V gave up 5 bases and J gave up 0 bases, with 11 bases separating them. The germline V gene encodes CDR1 DFQATT and CDR2 SNEGSKA (reference sequence). The CDR3 is 15 residues long. The CDR3 bases are TGCAGTGCTGAGGGGCGGAGCTCCTATAATTCACCCCTCCACTTT. Residues: CSAEGRSSYNSPLHF.

The chain employs TRBV5-6 and TRBJ1-1, with D possibly being TRBD1 (5 bases). V gave up 2 bases and J gave up 0 bases, with 20 bases separating them. Germline CDR1 SGHDT, CDR2 YYEEEE. The CDR3 extends over 18 amino acids. This CDR3 reads CASSFFLDWDGMNTEAFF. The CDR3 DNA reads TGTGCCAGCAGCTTCTTCCTTGATTGGGACGGAATGAACACTGAAGCTTTCTTT.

There are a few counts of this clonotype. The V call is TRBV10-3, the J call TRBJ2-7, with a tentative D call TRBD2 (5 bases). The V and J ends lost 4 bases and 5 bases respectively, with 24 bases between them. In germline, CDR1 is ENHRY, CDR2 SYGVKD. The CDR3 is 17 amino acids. CDR3 residues: CAISGHSPEAGSDEQYF. CDR3 coding DNA: TGTGCCATCAGTGGACACTCCCCGGAGGCAGGTTCGGACGAGCAGTACTTC.

As concerns this clonotype: This may come from a read error, since a much larger clone is one base off. The V call is TRBV29-1, the J call TRBJ2-1, with unresolved D. Gene TRBJ2-7 matches the end of the DNA better, so the J call may be wrong. The CDR3 is 13 residues long. The germline CDR1 and CDR2 sequences are SQVTM and ANQGSEA. CDR3 residues: CSATLENYNEQYF. The CDR3, as DNA: TGCAGCGCCACGTTGGAAAACTACAATGAGCAGTACTTC.

This sequence joins TRBV4-1 and TRBJ2-1; TRBD1 might be the D (6 bases). Deletions cut 1 base from V and 1 base from J, with 14 bases between. The CDR3 length is 17 residues. Germline CDR1 is MGHRA and CDR2 is YSYEKL. CDR3 coding DNA: TGCGCCAGCAGCCAAGCAGGGACACCTACATCCTACAATGAGCAGTTCTTC. Protein product: CASSQAGTPTSYNEQFF.

J is TRBJ2-1 and V is TRBV18; 10 bases map to TRBD2. The CDR3 has 15 residues. The V segment lost 4 bases and the J segment 8 bases; nucleotides outside the gene matches: 8. Germline V gene sequence: CDR1 KGHSH, CDR2 LQKENI. In DNA, the CDR3 is TGTGCCAGCTCACGCGCTAGCGGGAGTATGTATGAGCAGTTCTTC. It encodes CASSRASGSMYEQFF.

This clonotype occurred once. This chain connects TRBV11-2 to TRBJ2-1; either TRBD1 or TRBD2 may supply D (5 bases each). This CDR3 comprises 15 residues. The germline gives CDR1 SGHAT, CDR2 FQNNGV. Trimming cost V 5 bases and J 10 bases, with 21 bases left between them. The DNA for the CDR3 is TGTGCCAGCAGCACAGTCAGGGACCGAAACTACGAGCAGTTCTTC. It is translated as CASSTVRDRNYEQFF.

The CDR3 here is CASSDRDRGRNEQFF. The DNA of the CDR3 is TGTGCCAGCAGTGACCGGGACAGGGGACGAAACGAGCAGTTCTTC. The V call is TRBV6-1, the J call TRBJ2-1; TRBD1 matches at 10 bases. Germline values: CDR1 MNHNS, CDR2 SASEGT. J gave up 10 bases and V 3 bases, and 9 bases lay outside the gene matches. The length of the CDR3 is 15 residues.

In the case of this clonotype: At one boundary the junction diverges from the germline segment, which might be a read error. This rearrangement joins TRBV5-4 to TRBJ2-5; the D is unclear. CDR1 is SGHNT and CDR2 is YYREEE in the germline V gene (reference sequence). The CDR3 runs to 12 residues. The CDR3 loop reads CASSLIGEAQYF. CDR3 sequence (DNA): TGTGCCAGCAGCCTCATTGGAGAGGCCCAGTACTTC.

The chain carries TRBV13 and TRBJ2-5; 15 nucleotides agree with TRBD2. The last part of the DNA fits TRBJ2-7 better; the J call may be wrong. This CDR3 contains 18 residues. Germline V lookup: CDR1 PRHDT, CDR2 FYEKMQ (reference sequence). CDR3 bases: TGTGCCAGCAGCCCTGAGGGACTAGCGGGAGGCCTGGCCTACGAGCAGTACTTC. It specifies CASSPEGLAGGLAYEQYF.

J is TRBJ2-7 and V is TRBV25-1; D might be TRBD2 (5 bases). V shed 4 bases and J shed 6 bases, with 13 bases lying between them. Germline CDR1 is MGHDK and CDR2 is SYGVNS. The CDR3 is 13 amino acids. CDR3 loop: CASSGSDWSEQYF. The CDR3 region has the DNA TGTGCCAGCAGTGGATCGGACTGGTCCGAGCAGTACTTC.

This clonotype was picked up a small number of times. This chain joins TRBV3-1 and TRBJ2-5; D remains ambiguous. The CDR3 consists of 14 residues. Germline V gene lookup returns CDR1 LGHDT and CDR2 YNNKEL (reference sequence). V dropped 5 bases and J dropped 4 bases, with 14 bases sitting between them. The CDR3 spells CASSARVLGETQYF. The CDR3 DNA sequence: TGTGCCAGCAGCGCTCGGGTTTTGGGAGAGACCCAGTACTTC.

The genes are TRBV5-1 and TRBJ2-1, with 9 bases that match TRBD2. The CDR3 covers 17 residues. The J segment lost 0 bases and the V segment lost 5 bases, leaving 9 bases of the junction unmatched. The germline CDR1 and CDR2 sequences are SGHRS and YFSETQ. In DNA form, the CDR3 reads TGCGCCAGCAGTTATGGGGCGGGGGGGACCTCCTACAATGAGCAGTTCTTC. Its protein product is CASSYGAGGTSYNEQFF.

This clonotype was seen a handful of times. V gene TRBV4-2 combines with J gene TRBJ2-1; 8 bases map to TRBD2. This CDR3 region has 16 residues. Germline loops: CDR1 LGHNA, CDR2 YNFKEQ. Trimming cost V 0 bases and J 0 bases; bases outside gene matches: 1. This chain's CDR3 is CASSQELAVSYNEQFF. The CDR3 DNA reads TGTGCCAGCAGCCAAGAACTAGCGGTCTCCTACAATGAGCAGTTCTTC.

The chain joins TRBV28 to TRBJ1-2; 7 positions agree with TRBD1. The germline gives CDR1 MDHEN, CDR2 SYDVKM. The CDR3 is 15 residues long. V was pared by 6 bases and J by 8 bases, with 15 bases of the junction left unmatched. The CDR3 here is CASSLSRGGLGGYTF. CDR3 DNA: TGTGCCAGCAGCCTCAGCAGAGGGGGCCTAGGGGGCTACACCTTC.